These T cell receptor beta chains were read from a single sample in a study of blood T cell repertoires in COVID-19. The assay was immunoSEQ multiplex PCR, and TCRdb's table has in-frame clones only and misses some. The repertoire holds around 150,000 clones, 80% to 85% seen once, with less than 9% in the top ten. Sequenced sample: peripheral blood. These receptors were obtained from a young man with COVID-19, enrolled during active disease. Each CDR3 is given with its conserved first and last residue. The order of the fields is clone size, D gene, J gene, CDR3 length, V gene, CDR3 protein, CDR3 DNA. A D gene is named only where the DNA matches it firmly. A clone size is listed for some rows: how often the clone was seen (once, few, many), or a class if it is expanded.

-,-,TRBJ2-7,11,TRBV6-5,CASSWDKVQYF,TGTGCCAGCAGTTGGGACAAGGTGCAGTACTTC
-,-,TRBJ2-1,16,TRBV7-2,CASSFPFSQEANEQFF,TGTGCCAGCAGCTTTCCTTTTTCGCAGGAGGCCAATGAGCAGTTCTTC
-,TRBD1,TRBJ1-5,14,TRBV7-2,CASSARQGDQPQHF,TGTGCCAGCAGCGCTCGCCAGGGGGATCAGCCCCAGCATTTT
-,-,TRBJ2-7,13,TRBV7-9,CASNRVRDYEQYF,TGTGCCAGCAACAGGGTTAGGGACTACGAGCAGTACTTC
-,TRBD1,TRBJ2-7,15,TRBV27,CASQPRGQGHYEQYF,TGTGCCAGCCAACCCCGCGGACAGGGCCACTACGAGCAGTACTTC
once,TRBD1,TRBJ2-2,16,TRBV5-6,CASSSGQGRGTGELFF,TGTGCCAGCAGCTCGGGACAGGGGCGGGGCACCGGGGAGCTGTTTTTT
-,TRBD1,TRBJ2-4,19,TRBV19,CASSLYPPDRAVAKNIQYF,TGTGCCAGTAGTCTATACCCCCCCGACAGGGCGGTCGCCAAAAACATTCAGTACTTC
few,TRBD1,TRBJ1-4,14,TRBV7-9,CASSLGQGGEKLFF,TGTGCCAGCAGCCTGGGACAGGGTGGGGAAAAACTGTTTTTT
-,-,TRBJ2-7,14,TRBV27,CASSPVDGGYEQYF,TGTGCCAGCAGTCCGGTGGACGGAGGATACGAGCAGTACTTC
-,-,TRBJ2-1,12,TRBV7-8,CASSQSRPEQFF,TGTGCCAGCAGCCAATCGCGGCCTGAGCAGTTCTTC
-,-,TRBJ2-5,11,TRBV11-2,CASSFRETQYF,TGTGCCAGCAGCTTCCGGGAGACCCAGTACTTC
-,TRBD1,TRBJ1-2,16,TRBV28,CASSTQKQGMAYGYTF,TGTGCCAGCAGTACCCAAAAACAGGGGATGGCCTATGGCTACACCTTC
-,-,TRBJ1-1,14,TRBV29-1,CSVEDAGFGTEAFF,TGCAGCGTTGAAGACGCAGGGTTTGGCACTGAAGCTTTCTTT
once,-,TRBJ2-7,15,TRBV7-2,CASSLTRASSYEQYF,TGTGCCAGCAGCTTAACCAGGGCGAGCTCCTACGAGCAGTACTTC
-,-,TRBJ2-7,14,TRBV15,CATAQTGTPHEQYF,TGTGCCACCGCTCAGACCGGGACACCCCACGAGCAGTACTTC
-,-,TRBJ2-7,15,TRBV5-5,CASSPSGTASHEQYF,TGTGCCAGCAGCCCTAGTGGGACTGCCTCCCACGAGCAGTACTTC
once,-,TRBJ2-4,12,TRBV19,CASSVRENIQYF,TGTGCCAGTAGTGTGAGAGAAAACATTCAGTACTTC
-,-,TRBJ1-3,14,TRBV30,CAWVTAGAGNTIYF,TGTGCCTGGGTTACCGCCGGGGCTGGAAACACCATATATTTT
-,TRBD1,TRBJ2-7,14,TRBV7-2,CASSSDRGPYEQYF,TGTGCCAGCAGCTCTGACAGGGGGCCCTACGAGCAGTACTTC
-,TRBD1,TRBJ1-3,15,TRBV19,CASSKTGGSGNTIYF,TGTGCCAGTAGTAAAACAGGGGGAAGTGGAAACACCATATATTTT
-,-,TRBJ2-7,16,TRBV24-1,CATSDSGTSNFYEQYF,TGTGCCACCAGTGATAGTGGGACATCGAATTTCTACGAGCAGTACTTC
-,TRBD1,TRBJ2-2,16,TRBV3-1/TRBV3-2,CASSQIRTGSTGELFF,TGTGCCAGCAGCCAGATCCGGACAGGGTCAACCGGGGAGCTGTTTTTT
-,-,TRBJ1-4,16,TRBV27,CASSLRFGGHNEKLFF,TGTGCCAGCAGTTTAAGGTTCGGGGGGCACAATGAAAAACTGTTTTTT
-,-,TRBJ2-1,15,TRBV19,CASSMRHGSYNEQFF,TGTGCCAGTAGTATGCGACACGGCTCCTACAATGAGCAGTTCTTC
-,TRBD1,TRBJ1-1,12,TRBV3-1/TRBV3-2,CASSQEAGGAFF,TGTGCCAGCAGCCAAGAGGCAGGGGGAGCTTTCTTT
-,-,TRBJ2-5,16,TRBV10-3,CAISPGPQGYQETQYF,TGTGCCATCAGTCCGGGACCCCAGGGGTACCAAGAGACCCAGTACTTC
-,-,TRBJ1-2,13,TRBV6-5,CASTMTGANGYTF,TGTGCCAGCACCATGACAGGAGCGAATGGCTACACCTTC
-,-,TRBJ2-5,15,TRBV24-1,CATSGGPGHKETQYF,TGTGCCACCAGTGGAGGGCCCGGCCATAAAGAGACCCAGTACTTC